The source of this T cell receptor (beta chain) is a study of blood T cell repertoires in COVID-19. Study at large: PBMCs, B-cell-depleted T cells, or T cells were the source of the cDNA or gDNA that made up the material.

The CDR3 runs to 14 residues. Germline V CDR1 and CDR2: SGHRS, YFSETQ. The V and J ends lost 1 base and 2 bases respectively, with 10 bases between them. In the authors' workflow: For nucleated cells, counts were estimated from reference gene primer amplification. The data were produced by immunoSEQ multiplex PCR, yet TCRdb's version contains in-frame clones alone and is incomplete. That table supplies the V and J calls and clone size; D and trimming were determined from the DNA. Of around 98,000 clones in the sample, around nine tenths were seen once. Specimen: peripheral blood. The origin of this receptor is a man aged 70 or older with acute or convalescent COVID-19. The V call is TRBV5-1, the J call TRBJ2-7; D perhaps matches TRBD1 (5 bases). CDR3 DNA sequence: TGCGCCAGCAGCTTGTTGGACACTGCCTACGAGCAGTACTTC. It translates to CASSLLDTAYEQYF.